A selection of T cell receptor beta chains follows, all from one sample in a study of cytomegalovirus exposure and HLA in healthy donors. Profiling relied on immunoSEQ multiplex PCR, and the TCRdb table lists in-frame clones only, not all of them. There are fewer than 300,000 clones in the sample; roughly 90% occur only once, and around 0.9% lies in the top ten. Sequencing was performed on PBMCs. These receptors all come from a woman aged 18-29 years in good health and CMV-seronegative. The CDR3 runs from the conserved cysteine through the conserved F or W. Each record gives: CDR3 protein, CDR3 DNA, CDR3 length, D gene, J gene, clone size, V gene. The D gene is left open where the match is weak. Clone size is stated in some rows and not others, as once, few, many or a class when expanded.

CDR3: CATNRGISGNTIYF
DNA: TGTGCCACCAACCGAGGGATCTCTGGAAACACCATATATTTT
length: 14
D: NA
J: TRBJ1-3
size: NA
V: TRBV6-5

CDR3: CASSSGARQPQHF
DNA: TGTGCCAGCAGCTCCGGAGCGCGGCAGCCCCAGCATTTT
length: 13
D: NA
J: TRBJ1-5
size: NA
V: TRBV5-6

CDR3: CASSYGAATYEQYF
DNA: TGTGCCAGCAGTTACGGAGCGGCCACCTACGAGCAGTACTTC
length: 14
D: NA
J: TRBJ2-7
size: NA
V: TRBV6-5

CDR3: CASSLEGLASADTQYF
DNA: TGCGCCAGCAGCTTGGAGGGACTAGCGTCCGCGGATACGCAGTATTTT
length: 16
D: TRBD2
J: TRBJ2-3
size: NA
V: TRBV5-1

CDR3: CASSERTAAYEQYF
DNA: TGTGCCAGCAGCGAACGGACTGCGGCCTACGAGCAGTACTTC
length: 14
D: NA
J: TRBJ2-7
size: NA
V: TRBV5-8

CDR3: CASSSRTSGRSDTQYF
DNA: TGTGCCAGCAGCTCAAGGACTAGCGGGAGATCGGATACGCAGTATTTT
length: 16
D: TRBD2
J: TRBJ2-3
size: NA
V: TRBV27

CDR3: CASSLAGGADTEAFF
DNA: TGTGCCAGCAGCTTGGCAGGGGGCGCGGACACTGAAGCTTTCTTT
length: 15
D: TRBD1
J: TRBJ1-1
size: NA
V: TRBV7-9

CDR3: CASSLRGPNYGYTF
DNA: TGTGCCAGCAGTTTAAGGGGCCCTAACTATGGCTACACCTTC
length: 14
D: NA
J: TRBJ1-2
size: once
V: TRBV28

CDR3: CASSYAGGNEKLFF
DNA: TGTGCCAGCAGTTACGCAGGGGGAAATGAAAAACTGTTTTTT
length: 14
D: TRBD1
J: TRBJ1-4
size: NA
V: TRBV6-5

CDR3: CASSLTVGHEQYF
DNA: TGTGCCAGTAGTCTAACGGTGGGGCACGAGCAGTACTTC
length: 13
D: NA
J: TRBJ2-7
size: NA
V: TRBV19

CDR3: CASSQEREPYNEQFF
DNA: TGCGCCAGCAGCCAGGAGCGGGAGCCCTACAATGAGCAGTTCTTC
length: 15
D: TRBD2
J: TRBJ2-1
size: NA
V: TRBV4-3

CDR3: CASSLGSSSEQFF
DNA: TGTGCCAGCAGCTTGGGGTCTAGCTCTGAGCAGTTCTTC
length: 13
D: NA
J: TRBJ2-1
size: NA
V: TRBV7-3

CDR3: CAVDTDSGANVLTF
DNA: TGCGCAGTAGACACTGACTCTGGGGCCAACGTCCTGACTTTC
length: 14
D: NA
J: TRBJ2-6
size: NA
V: TRBV10-2

CDR3: CASSHLVASGASYEQYF
DNA: TGTGCCAGCAGTCACCTAGTCGCTAGCGGGGCCTCCTACGAGCAGTACTTC
length: 17
D: TRBD2
J: TRBJ2-7
size: NA
V: TRBV27

CDR3: CASRRQGKYEQYF
DNA: TGTGCCAGCAGGAGACAGGGGAAGTACGAGCAGTACTTC
length: 13
D: TRBD1
J: TRBJ2-7
size: NA
V: TRBV6-5

CDR3: CASSPELRSSYEQYF
DNA: TGCGCCAGCAGCCCCGAACTTCGAAGCTCCTACGAGCAGTACTTC
length: 15
D: NA
J: TRBJ2-7
size: NA
V: TRBV5-1

CDR3: CASRRTGVNTGELFF
DNA: TGTGCCAGCAGAAGGACAGGGGTTAACACCGGGGAGCTGTTTTTT
length: 15
D: TRBD1
J: TRBJ2-2
size: NA
V: TRBV5-4

CDR3: CSVEDRQGADTQYF
DNA: TGCAGCGTTGAAGATAGACAGGGGGCGGATACGCAGTATTTT
length: 14
D: TRBD1
J: TRBJ2-3
size: once
V: TRBV29-1

CDR3: CASRTGTMNTEAFF
DNA: TGTGCCAGCCGTACCGGGACAATGAACACTGAAGCTTTCTTT
length: 14
D: NA
J: TRBJ1-1
size: NA
V: TRBV28

CDR3: CASSSWTEQETQYF
DNA: TGTGCCAGCAGCTCCTGGACAGAACAAGAGACCCAGTACTTC
length: 14
D: NA
J: TRBJ2-5
size: NA
V: TRBV7-2

CDR3: CASSDLGPQGAGELFF
DNA: TGTGCCAGCAGTGACTTGGGACCGCAGGGGGCCGGGGAGCTGTTTTTT
length: 16
D: TRBD1
J: TRBJ2-2
size: NA
V: TRBV6-4

CDR3: CASTTGSGNTIYF
DNA: TGTGCCAGCACAACAGGGTCTGGAAACACCATATATTTT
length: 13
D: NA
J: TRBJ1-3
size: NA
V: TRBV27

CDR3: CASSRQDSPYEQYF
DNA: TGTGCCAGCAGCCGCCAGGACAGTCCCTACGAGCAGTACTTC
length: 14
D: NA
J: TRBJ2-7
size: few
V: TRBV7-9

CDR3: CASSSKPRGENTEAFF
DNA: TGTGCCAGCAGCTCGAAACCCCGGGGAGAGAACACTGAAGCTTTCTTT
length: 16
D: NA
J: TRBJ1-1
size: NA
V: TRBV7-2

CDR3: CASSLAGRLAGVGGTGELFF
DNA: TGCGCCAGCAGCTTGGCGGGCCGACTAGCGGGAGTAGGAGGGACCGGGGAGCTGTTTTTT
length: 20
D: TRBD2
J: TRBJ2-2
size: NA
V: TRBV5-1

CDR3: CASSLGGLAGAYEQYF
DNA: TGCGCCAGCAGCTTGGGAGGACTAGCGGGAGCCTACGAGCAGTACTTC
length: 16
D: TRBD2
J: TRBJ2-7
size: NA
V: TRBV5-1

CDR3: CACNGTSGNNEQFF
DNA: TGTGCCTGCAATGGGACTAGCGGAAACAATGAGCAGTTCTTC
length: 14
D: TRBD2
J: TRBJ2-1
size: NA
V: TRBV30

CDR3: CSARRGEAFF
DNA: TGCAGTGCTAGGCGGGGGGAAGCTTTCTTT
length: 10
D: NA
J: TRBJ1-1
size: NA
V: TRBV20-1

CDR3: CASSALRGSVAKNIQYF
DNA: TGTGCCAGCAGTGCTCTCCGCGGGAGTGTTGCCAAAAACATTCAGTACTTC
length: 17
D: TRBD2
J: TRBJ2-4
size: NA
V: TRBV2

CDR3: CASSLDRGRETQYF
DNA: TGTGCCAGCAGCTTGGACAGGGGGCGGGAGACCCAGTACTTC
length: 14
D: TRBD1
J: TRBJ2-5
size: NA
V: TRBV7-6

CDR3: CASSEGGRGNSPLHF
DNA: TGTGCCAGCAGTGAAGGCGGTCGGGGTAATTCACCCCTCCACTTT
length: 15
D: NA
J: TRBJ1-6
size: NA
V: TRBV6-1

CDR3: CASSSTPGSNIQYF
DNA: TGTGCCAGCAGTTCTACCCCGGGTTCAAACATTCAGTACTTC
length: 14
D: NA
J: TRBJ2-4
size: NA
V: TRBV6-5

CDR3: CASSRTWGGNEKLFF
DNA: TGTGCCAGCAGCCGAACTTGGGGGGGTAATGAAAAACTGTTTTTT
length: 15
D: NA
J: TRBJ1-4
size: NA
V: TRBV13

CDR3: CASSLRYGTGGYEQYF
DNA: TGTGCCAGCAGCTTACGGTACGGGACAGGTGGGTACGAGCAGTACTTC
length: 16
D: TRBD1
J: TRBJ2-7
size: NA
V: TRBV11-1